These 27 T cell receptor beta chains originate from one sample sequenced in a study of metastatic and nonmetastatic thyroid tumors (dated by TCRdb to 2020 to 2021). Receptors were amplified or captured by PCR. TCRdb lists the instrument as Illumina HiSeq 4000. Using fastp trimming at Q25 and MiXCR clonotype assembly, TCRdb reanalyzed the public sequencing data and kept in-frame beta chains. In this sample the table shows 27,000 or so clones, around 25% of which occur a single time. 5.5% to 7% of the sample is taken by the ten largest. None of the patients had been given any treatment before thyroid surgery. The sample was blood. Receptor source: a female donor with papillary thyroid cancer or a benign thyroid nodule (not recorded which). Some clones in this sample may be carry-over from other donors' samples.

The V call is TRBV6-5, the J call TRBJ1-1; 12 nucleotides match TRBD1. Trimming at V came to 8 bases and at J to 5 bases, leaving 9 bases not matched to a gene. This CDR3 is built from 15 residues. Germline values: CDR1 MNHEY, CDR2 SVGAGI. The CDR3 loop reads CASVGQGAHETEAFF. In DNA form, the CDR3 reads TGTGCCAGCGTGGGACAGGGGGCTCATGAAACTGAAGCTTTCTTT.

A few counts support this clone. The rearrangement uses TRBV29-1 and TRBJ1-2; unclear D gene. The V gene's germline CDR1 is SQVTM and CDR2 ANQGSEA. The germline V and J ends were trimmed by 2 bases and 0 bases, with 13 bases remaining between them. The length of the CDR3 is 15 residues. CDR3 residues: CSVENRRRANYGYTF. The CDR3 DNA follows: TGCAGCGTTGAAAATCGACGGCGAGCTAACTATGGCTACACCTTC.

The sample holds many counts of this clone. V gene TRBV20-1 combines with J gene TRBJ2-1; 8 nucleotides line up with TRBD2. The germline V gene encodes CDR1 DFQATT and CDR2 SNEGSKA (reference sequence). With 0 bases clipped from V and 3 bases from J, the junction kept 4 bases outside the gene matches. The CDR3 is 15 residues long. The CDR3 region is CSARDYAGGYNEQFF. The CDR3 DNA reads TGCAGTGCTAGAGATTACGCGGGAGGCTACAATGAGCAGTTCTTC.

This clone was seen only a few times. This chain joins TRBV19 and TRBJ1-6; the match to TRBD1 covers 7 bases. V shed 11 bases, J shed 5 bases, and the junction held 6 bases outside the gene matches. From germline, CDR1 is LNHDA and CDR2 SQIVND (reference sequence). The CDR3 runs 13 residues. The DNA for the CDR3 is TGTGCCGCTGGGGGACAGCATAATTCACCCCTCCACTTT. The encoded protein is CAAGGQHNSPLHF.

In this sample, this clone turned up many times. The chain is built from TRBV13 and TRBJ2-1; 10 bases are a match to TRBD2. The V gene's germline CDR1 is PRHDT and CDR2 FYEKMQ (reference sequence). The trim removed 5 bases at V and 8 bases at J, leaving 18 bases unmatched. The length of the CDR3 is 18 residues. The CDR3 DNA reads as TGTGCCAGCAGCGCCTTAGCGGGAGGTCGGACTACCGTCGATGAGCAGTTCTTC. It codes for CASSALAGGRTTVDEQFF. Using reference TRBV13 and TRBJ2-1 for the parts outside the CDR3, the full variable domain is AAGVIQSPRHLIKEKRETATLKCYPIPRHDTVYWYQQGPGQDPQFLISFYEKMQSDKGSIPDRFSAQQFSDYHSELNMSSLELGDSALYFCASSALAGGRTTVDEQFFGPGTRLTVL.

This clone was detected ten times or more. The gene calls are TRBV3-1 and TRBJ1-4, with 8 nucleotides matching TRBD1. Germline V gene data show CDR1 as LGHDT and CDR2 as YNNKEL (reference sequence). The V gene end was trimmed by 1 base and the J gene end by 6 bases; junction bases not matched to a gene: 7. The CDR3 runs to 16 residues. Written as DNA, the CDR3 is TGTGCCAGCAGCCAAGGTGGCACAGGGGGTTATGAAAAACTGTTTTTT. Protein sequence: CASSQGGTGGYEKLFF.

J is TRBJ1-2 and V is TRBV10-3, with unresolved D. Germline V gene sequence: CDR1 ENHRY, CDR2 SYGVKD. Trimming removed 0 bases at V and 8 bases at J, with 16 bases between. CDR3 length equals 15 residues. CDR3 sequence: CAISESSAAPRGYTF. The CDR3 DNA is TGTGCCATCAGTGAGTCGAGCGCGGCACCGAGGGGCTACACCTTC.

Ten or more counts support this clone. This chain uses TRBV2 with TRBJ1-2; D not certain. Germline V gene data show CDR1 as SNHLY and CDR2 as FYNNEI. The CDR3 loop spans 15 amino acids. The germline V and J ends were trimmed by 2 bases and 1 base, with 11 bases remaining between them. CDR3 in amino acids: CASSEQRTVNYGYTF. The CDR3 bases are TGTGCCAGCAGTGAACAGAGGACGGTTAACTATGGCTACACCTTC.

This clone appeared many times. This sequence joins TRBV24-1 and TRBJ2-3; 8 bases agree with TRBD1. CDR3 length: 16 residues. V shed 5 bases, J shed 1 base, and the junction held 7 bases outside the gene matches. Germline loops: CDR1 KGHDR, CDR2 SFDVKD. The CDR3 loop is CATSVGTGRGTDTQYF. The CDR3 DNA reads TGTGCCACCAGTGTCGGGACAGGCAGGGGCACAGATACGCAGTATTTT.

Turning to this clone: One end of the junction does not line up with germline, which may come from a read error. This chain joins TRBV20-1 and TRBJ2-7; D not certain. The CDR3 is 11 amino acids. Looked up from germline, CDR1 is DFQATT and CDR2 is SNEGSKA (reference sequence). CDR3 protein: CSSRDQYEQYF. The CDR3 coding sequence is TGCAGTTCTAGAGATCAGTACGAGCAGTACTTC.

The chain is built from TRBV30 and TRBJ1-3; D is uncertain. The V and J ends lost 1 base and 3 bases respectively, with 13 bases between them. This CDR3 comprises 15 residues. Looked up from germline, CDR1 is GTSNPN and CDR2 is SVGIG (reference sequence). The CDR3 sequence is CAWSGGVVDGNTIYF. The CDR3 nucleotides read TGTGCCTGGAGTGGCGGGGTTGTGGATGGAAACACCATATATTTT.

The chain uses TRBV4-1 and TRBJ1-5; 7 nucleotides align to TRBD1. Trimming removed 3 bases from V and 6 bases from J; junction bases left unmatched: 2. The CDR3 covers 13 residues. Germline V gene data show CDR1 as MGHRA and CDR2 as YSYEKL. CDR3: CASSQTGSQPQHF. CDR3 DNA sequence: TGCGCCAGCAGCCAGACAGGGAGTCAGCCCCAGCATTTT.

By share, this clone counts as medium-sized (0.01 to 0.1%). The CDR3 protein is CSAPRGGTTEAFF. CDR3 nucleotides: TGCAGTGCTCCGAGGGGGGGGACCACTGAAGCTTTCTTT. The chain links TRBV20-1 to TRBJ1-1, with D tentatively TRBD1 (6 bases). Germline V CDR1 and CDR2: DFQATT, SNEGSKA (reference sequence). Trimming removed 5 bases at V and 4 bases at J, with 14 bases between. The CDR3 is 13 residues long.

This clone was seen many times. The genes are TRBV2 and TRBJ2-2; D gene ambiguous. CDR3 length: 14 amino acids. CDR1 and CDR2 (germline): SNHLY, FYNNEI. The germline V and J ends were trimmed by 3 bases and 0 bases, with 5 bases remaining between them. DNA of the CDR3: TGTGCCAGCAGTGAGTCCTCGAACACCGGGGAGCTGTTTTTT. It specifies CASSESSNTGELFF.

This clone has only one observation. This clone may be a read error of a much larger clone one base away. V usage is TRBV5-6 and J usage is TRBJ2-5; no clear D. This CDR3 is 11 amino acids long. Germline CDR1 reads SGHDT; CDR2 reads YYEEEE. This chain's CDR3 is CVSSLRETQYF. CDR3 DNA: TGTGTCAGCAGCTTGAGGGAGACCCAGTACTTC.

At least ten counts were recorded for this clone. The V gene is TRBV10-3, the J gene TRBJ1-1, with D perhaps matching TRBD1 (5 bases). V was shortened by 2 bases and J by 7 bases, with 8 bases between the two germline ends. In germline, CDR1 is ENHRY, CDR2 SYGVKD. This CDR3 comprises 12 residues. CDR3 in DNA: TGTGCCATCAGTGAGCTGGGGCGTGAAGCTTTCTTT. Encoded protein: CAISELGREAFF.

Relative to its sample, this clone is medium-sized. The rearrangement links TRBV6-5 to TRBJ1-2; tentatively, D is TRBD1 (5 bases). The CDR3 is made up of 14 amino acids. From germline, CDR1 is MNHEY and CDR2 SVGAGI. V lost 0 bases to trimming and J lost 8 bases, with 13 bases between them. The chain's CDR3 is CASSYSSGTFGYTF. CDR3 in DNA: TGTGCCAGCAGTTACTCATCAGGGACCTTCGGCTACACCTTC.

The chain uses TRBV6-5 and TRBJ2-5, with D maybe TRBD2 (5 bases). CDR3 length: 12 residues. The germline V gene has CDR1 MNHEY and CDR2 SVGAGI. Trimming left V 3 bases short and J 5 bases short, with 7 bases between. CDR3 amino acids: CASSYTGETQYF. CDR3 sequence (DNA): TGTGCCAGCAGTTATACGGGGGAGACCCAGTACTTC.

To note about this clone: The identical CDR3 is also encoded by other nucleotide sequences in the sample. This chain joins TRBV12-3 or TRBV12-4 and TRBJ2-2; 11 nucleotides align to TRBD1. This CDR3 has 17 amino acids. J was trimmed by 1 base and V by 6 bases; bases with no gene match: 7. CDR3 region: CASRKTGTGGNTGELFF. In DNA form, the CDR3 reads TGTGCCAGCAGAAAGACAGGGACAGGGGGGAACACCGGGGAGCTGTTTTTT.

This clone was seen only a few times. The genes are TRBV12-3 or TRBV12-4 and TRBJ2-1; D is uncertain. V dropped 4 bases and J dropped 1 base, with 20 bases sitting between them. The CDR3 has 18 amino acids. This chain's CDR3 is CASSSLEGSTLSYNEQFF. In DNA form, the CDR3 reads TGTGCCAGCAGTTCGTTGGAAGGTTCGACACTATCCTACAATGAGCAGTTCTTC.

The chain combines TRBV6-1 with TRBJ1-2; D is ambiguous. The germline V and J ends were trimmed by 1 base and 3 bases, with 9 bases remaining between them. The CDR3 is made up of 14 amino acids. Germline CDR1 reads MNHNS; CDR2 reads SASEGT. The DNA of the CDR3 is TGTGCCAGCAGTGAAGGGACGTCCGACTATGGCTACACCTTC. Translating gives CASSEGTSDYGYTF.

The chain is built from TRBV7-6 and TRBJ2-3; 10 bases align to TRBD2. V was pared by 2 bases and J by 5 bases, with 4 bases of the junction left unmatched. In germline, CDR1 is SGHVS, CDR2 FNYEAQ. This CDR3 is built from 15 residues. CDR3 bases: TGTGCCAGCAGCTTACTAGCGGGAGTAGGAGATACGCAGTATTTT. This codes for CASSLLAGVGDTQYF.

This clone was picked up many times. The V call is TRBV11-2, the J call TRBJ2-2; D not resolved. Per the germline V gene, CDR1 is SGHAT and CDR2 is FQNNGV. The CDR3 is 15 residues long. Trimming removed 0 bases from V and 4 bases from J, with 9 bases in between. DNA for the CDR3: TGTGCCAGCAGCTTAGATGTTTTGGCCACCGGGGAGCTGTTTTTT. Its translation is CASSLDVLATGELFF.

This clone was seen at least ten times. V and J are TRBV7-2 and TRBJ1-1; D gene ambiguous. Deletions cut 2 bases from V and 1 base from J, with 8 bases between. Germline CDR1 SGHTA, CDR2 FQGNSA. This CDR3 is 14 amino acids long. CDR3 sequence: CASSLYSPNTEAFF. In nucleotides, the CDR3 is TGTGCCAGCAGCTTATACAGCCCGAACACTGAAGCTTTCTTT.

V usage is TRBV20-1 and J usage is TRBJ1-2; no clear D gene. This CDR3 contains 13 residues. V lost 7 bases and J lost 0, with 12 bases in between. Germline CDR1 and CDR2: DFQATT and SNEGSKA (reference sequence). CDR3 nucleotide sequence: TGCAGTGTGTGTACAGCAGCTAACTATGGCTACACCTTC. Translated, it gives CSVCTAANYGYTF.

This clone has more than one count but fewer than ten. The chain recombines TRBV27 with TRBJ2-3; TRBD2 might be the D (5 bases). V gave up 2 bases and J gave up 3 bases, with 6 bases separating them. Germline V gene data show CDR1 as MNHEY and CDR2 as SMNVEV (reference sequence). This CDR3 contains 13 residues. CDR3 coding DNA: TGTGCCAGCAGTTTACCGGGGACAGATACGCAGTATTTT. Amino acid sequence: CASSLPGTDTQYF.

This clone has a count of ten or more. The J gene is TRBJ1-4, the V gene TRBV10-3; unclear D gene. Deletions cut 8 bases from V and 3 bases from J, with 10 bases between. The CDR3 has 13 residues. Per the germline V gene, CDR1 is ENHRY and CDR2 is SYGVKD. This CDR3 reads CAIAGKANEKLFF. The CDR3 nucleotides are TGTGCCATCGCTGGGAAAGCTAATGAAAAACTGTTTTTT.